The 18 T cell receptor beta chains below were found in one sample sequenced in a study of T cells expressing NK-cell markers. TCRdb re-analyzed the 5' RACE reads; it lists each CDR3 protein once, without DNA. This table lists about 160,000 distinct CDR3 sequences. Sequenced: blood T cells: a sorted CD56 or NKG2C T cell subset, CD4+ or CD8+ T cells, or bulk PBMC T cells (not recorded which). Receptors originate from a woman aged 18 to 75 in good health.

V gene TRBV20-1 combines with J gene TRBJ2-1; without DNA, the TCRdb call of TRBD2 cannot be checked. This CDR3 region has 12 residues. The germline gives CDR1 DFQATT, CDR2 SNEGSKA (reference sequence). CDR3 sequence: CSVDSRGMEQFF.

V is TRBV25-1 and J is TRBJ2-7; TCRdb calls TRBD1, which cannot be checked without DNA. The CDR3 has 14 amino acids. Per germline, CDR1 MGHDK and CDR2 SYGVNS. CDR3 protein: CASTAVDRAYEQYF.

CDR3 amino acids: CASSTRGLAGGDEQYF. The J gene is TRBJ2-7, the V gene TRBV9; there is no DNA to check the TCRdb D call of TRBD2. CDR3 length: 16 residues. Per the germline V gene, CDR1 is SGDLS and CDR2 is YYNGEE.

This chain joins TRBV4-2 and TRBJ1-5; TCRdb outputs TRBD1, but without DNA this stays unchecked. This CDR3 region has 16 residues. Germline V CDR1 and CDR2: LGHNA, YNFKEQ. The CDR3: CASSQAGGYDNQPQHF.

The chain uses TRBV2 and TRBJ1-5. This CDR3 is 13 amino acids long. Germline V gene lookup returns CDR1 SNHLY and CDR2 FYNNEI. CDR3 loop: CASSDELNQPQHF.

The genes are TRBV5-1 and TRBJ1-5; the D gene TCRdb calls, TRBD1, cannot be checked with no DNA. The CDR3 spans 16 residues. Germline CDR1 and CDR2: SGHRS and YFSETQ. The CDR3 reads CASSLEVGGHNQPQHF.

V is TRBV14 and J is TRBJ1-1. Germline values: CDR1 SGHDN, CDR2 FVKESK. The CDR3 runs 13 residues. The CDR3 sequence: CASSPGLWVAAFF.

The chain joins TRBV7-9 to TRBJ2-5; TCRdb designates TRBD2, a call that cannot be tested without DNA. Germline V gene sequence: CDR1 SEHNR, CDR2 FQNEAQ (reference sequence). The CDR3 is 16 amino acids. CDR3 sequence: CASSLGRAGGKETQYF.

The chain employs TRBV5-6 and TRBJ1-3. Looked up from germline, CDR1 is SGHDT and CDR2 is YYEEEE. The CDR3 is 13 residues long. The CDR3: CASSYSMGNTIYF.

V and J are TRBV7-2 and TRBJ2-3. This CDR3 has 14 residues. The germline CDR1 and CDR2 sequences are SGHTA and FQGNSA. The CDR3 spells CASSLGLNTDTQYF.

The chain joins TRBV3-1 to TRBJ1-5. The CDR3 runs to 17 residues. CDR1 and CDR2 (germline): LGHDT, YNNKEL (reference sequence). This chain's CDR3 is CASSQRGRTQDNQPQHF.

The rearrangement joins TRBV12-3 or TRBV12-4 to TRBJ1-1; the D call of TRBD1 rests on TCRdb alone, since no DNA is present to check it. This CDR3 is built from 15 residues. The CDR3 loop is CASSFDSRGLAEAFF.

The CDR3 spells CASSLFPPTQGLSYEQYF. J is TRBJ2-7 and V is TRBV27; the D call from TCRdb, TRBD1, cannot be confirmed without DNA. The germline CDR1 and CDR2 sequences are MNHEY and SMNVEV (reference sequence). This CDR3 spans 18 amino acids.

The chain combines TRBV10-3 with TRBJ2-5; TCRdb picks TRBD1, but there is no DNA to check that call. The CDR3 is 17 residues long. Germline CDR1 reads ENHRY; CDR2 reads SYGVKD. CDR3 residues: CAISESSRGRYQETQYF.

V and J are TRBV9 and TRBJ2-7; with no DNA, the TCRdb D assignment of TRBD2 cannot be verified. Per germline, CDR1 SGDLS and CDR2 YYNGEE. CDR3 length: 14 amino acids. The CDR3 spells CASSVAGASYEQYF.

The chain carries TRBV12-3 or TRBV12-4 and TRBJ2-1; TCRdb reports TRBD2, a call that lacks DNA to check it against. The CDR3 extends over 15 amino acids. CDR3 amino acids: CASSTRGSGRNEQFF.

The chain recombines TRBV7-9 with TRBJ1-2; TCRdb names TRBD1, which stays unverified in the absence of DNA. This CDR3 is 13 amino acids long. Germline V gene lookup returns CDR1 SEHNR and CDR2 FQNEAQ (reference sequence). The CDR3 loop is CASSLRSGDGYTF.

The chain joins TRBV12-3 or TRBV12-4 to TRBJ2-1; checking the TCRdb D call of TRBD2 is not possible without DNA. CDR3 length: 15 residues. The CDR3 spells CASSPRLVSYNEQFF.